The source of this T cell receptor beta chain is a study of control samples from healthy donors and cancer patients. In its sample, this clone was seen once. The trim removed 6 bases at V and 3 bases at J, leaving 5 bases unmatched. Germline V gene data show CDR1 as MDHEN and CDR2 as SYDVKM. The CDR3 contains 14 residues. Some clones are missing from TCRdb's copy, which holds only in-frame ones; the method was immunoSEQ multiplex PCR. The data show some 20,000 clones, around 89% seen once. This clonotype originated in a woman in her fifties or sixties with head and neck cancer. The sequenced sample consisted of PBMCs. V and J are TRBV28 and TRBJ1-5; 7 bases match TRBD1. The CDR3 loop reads CASRLQGNNQPQHF. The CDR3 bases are TGTGCCAGCAGGCTACAGGGGAACAATCAGCCCCAGCATTTT.